The 11 T cell receptor beta chains reported below all come from one sample, sequenced in a study of cytomegalovirus exposure and HLA in healthy donors. This PCR relied on a set of 60 Vbeta primers and 13 Jbeta primers. The table came from immunoSEQ multiplex PCR; TCRdb's copy has only in-frame clones and leaves some out. Its clone listing holds under 200,000 clones. Sequencing used PBMCs. The receptors stem from a woman younger than 35 in good health and CMV-seropositive.

This chain connects TRBV12-5 to TRBJ2-1; 9 nucleotides align to TRBD2. Germline-derived CDR1 and CDR2 are LGHNT and FRNRAP. The length of the CDR3 is 17 residues. Unmatched junction bases numbered 7, after V lost 2 bases and J lost 2 bases. The CDR3 DNA reads as TGTGCTAGTGGTTTGCCACACGCTAGCGGGACCTACAATGAGCAGTTCTTC. Translated: CASGLPHASGTYNEQFF.

The chain recombines TRBV10-3 with TRBJ2-7, with TRBD1 matching 8 bases. The CDR3 is 12 amino acids. The germline CDR1 and CDR2 sequences are ENHRY and SYGVKD. Trimming removed 8 bases from V and 2 bases from J; junction bases left unmatched: 2. Here the CDR3 reads CAIGQGAYEQYF. The DNA of the CDR3 is TGTGCCATCGGACAGGGCGCCTACGAGCAGTACTTC.

The chain recombines TRBV19 with TRBJ1-2; TRBD1 is a possible D gene (5 bases). Germline V gives CDR1 LNHDA, CDR2 SQIVND (reference sequence). There are 12 residues in the CDR3. Between the trimmed V and J ends, which lost 7 bases and 5 bases, there was a span of 11 bases. In DNA, the CDR3 is TGTGCCAGTACTATTGGGGCTTATGGCTACACCTTC. This sequence encodes CASTIGAYGYTF.

J is TRBJ1-1 and V is TRBV5-4; no definite D call. CDR1 is SGHNT and CDR2 is YYREEE in the germline V gene (reference sequence). The CDR3 totals 12 residues. Trimming removed 2 bases from V and 7 bases from J, with 9 bases in between. CDR3 sequence: CASSFDGGEAFF. Written as DNA, the CDR3 is TGTGCCAGCAGCTTCGACGGAGGTGAAGCTTTCTTT.

This sequence joins TRBV4-2 and TRBJ2-7, with D unresolved. The V gene lost 0 bases and the J gene lost 3 bases, with 6 bases spanning the gap. Germline lookup yields CDR1 LGHNA and CDR2 YNFKEQ. The CDR3 contains 13 residues. This CDR3 is CASSQELRYEQYF. CDR3 nucleotide sequence: TGTGCCAGCAGCCAAGAACTTCGCTACGAGCAGTACTTC.

The CDR3 DNA reads as TGTGCCAGTAGTAGAGTAGAGGGAATGTCCTACGAGCAGTACTTC. This gives the protein CASSRVEGMSYEQYF. This sequence joins TRBV19 and TRBJ2-7, with a weak D call TRBD2 (5 bases). Germline assignment: CDR1 LNHDA and CDR2 SQIVND (reference sequence). This CDR3 contains 15 residues. V was shortened by 4 bases and J by 1 base, with 14 bases between the two germline ends.

This chain links TRBV27 with TRBJ2-3; D gene ambiguous. This CDR3 has 13 residues. CDR1 is MNHEY, CDR2 SMNVEV, per germline (reference sequence). Trimming pared 5 bases from V and 4 bases from J, leaving 10 bases between. DNA of the CDR3: TGTGCCAGCAGTCCCCCTATGGCAGATACGCAGTATTTT. It specifies CASSPPMADTQYF.

Points on this clone: A junction end diverges from the germline sequence, so it may reflect a read error. The sample contains more than one DNA sequence encoding this CDR3. This chain connects TRBV6-5 to TRBJ1-2; D call uncertain. From germline, CDR1 is MNHEY and CDR2 SVGAGI. This CDR3 contains 14 residues. The CDR3 loop is CASSYSRGPGGYTF. CDR3 bases: TGTGCCAGCAGTTACTCCCGAGGCCCCGGAGGCTACACTTTC.

The chain carries TRBV19 and TRBJ2-7; 8 bases are a match to TRBD1. The CDR3 spans 15 residues. Germline V lookup: CDR1 LNHDA, CDR2 SQIVND (reference sequence). J lost 1 base, V lost 3 bases, and 5 bases had no gene match. DNA of the CDR3: TGTGCCAGTAGTATGTCACACAGGGGGTCCTACGAGCAGTACTTC. Amino acid sequence: CASSMSHRGSYEQYF. Filled out from reference TRBV19 and TRBJ2-7, the complete variable domain reads DGGITQSPKYLFRKEGQNVTLSCEQNLNHDAMYWYRQDPGQGLRLIYYSQIVNDFQKGDIAEGYSVSREKKESFPLTVTSAQKNPTAFYLCASSMSHRGSYEQYFGPGTRLTVT.

V is TRBV2 and J is TRBJ1-2; 7 nucleotides align to TRBD1. The CDR3 sequence is 14 residues long. Germline lookup yields CDR1 SNHLY and CDR2 FYNNEI. Trimming at V came to 6 bases and at J to 7 bases, leaving 11 bases not matched to a gene. The CDR3 DNA sequence: TGTGCCAGCAGGGAGACAGGGACCAGGTTTGGCTACACCTTC. The encoded protein is CASRETGTRFGYTF.

The chain recombines TRBV5-4 with TRBJ1-6; D gene unclear. Germline loops: CDR1 SGHNT, CDR2 YYREEE (reference sequence). The ends were cut back, 6 bases at V and 7 bases at J, with 14 bases in the middle. The CDR3 spans 14 residues. CDR3 bases: TGTGCCAGCACCTTCCGAGGTGCGAATTCACCCCTCCACTTT. Protein sequence: CASTFRGANSPLHF.